The 26 T cell receptor beta chains listed next were all sequenced from one sample in a study of blood T cell repertoires in COVID-19. The data were produced by immunoSEQ multiplex PCR, yet TCRdb's version contains in-frame clones alone and is incomplete. The sample carries some 280,000 clones, around 85% recorded once. The specimen sequenced was peripheral blood. The source of these receptors is a woman in her 50s with active or convalescent COVID-19.

The chain combines TRBV14 with TRBJ2-4, with D perhaps matching TRBD1 (5 bases). Between the trimmed V and J ends, which lost 1 base and 7 bases, there was a span of 26 bases. The CDR3 has 19 residues. Germline values: CDR1 SGHDN, CDR2 FVKESK. The CDR3 reads CASSQGPPRGLISWNIQYF. CDR3 in DNA: TGTGCCAGCAGCCAAGGCCCCCCTAGGGGCTTGATATCTTGGAACATTCAGTACTTC.

This clone was seen ten or more times. The rearrangement uses TRBV7-8 and TRBJ1-1; 7 nucleotides line up with TRBD1. With 5 bases clipped from V and 1 base from J, the junction kept 13 bases outside the gene matches. The CDR3 is 17 amino acids. CDR1 and CDR2 from the germline V gene are SGHVS and FQNEAQ. CDR3 nucleotide sequence: TGTGCCAGCAGCCCACACAGGGGACCCGAAAGGAACACTGAAGCTTTCTTT. Amino acid sequence: CASSPHRGPERNTEAFF.

This clone has just a few counts. The chain joins TRBV7-9 to TRBJ2-7; 9 nucleotides match TRBD1. V was pared by 1 base and J by 7 bases, with 2 bases of the junction left unmatched. The CDR3 is made up of 13 amino acids. In germline, CDR1 is SEHNR, CDR2 FQNEAQ (reference sequence). This CDR3 is CASSLDGTGEQYF. The CDR3 bases are TGTGCCAGCAGCTTAGACGGGACAGGGGAGCAGTACTTC. Together with reference TRBV7-9 and TRBJ2-7, the CDR3 gives the full variable domain: DTGVSQNPRHKITKRGQNVTFRCDPISEHNRLYWYRQTLGQGPEFLTYFQNEAQLEKSRLLSDRFSAERPKGSFSTLEIQRTEQGDSAMYLCASSLDGTGEQYFGPGTRLTVT.

The CDR3 DNA sequence: TGTGCCAGCAGCAATCCGGGACAGGAGGGAGAAAAACTGTTTTTT. It translates to CASSNPGQEGEKLFF. The chain uses TRBV4-2 and TRBJ1-4; TRBD1 matches at 8 bases. With V trimmed by 5 bases and J by 8 bases, 10 bases remained unmatched. Germline-derived CDR1 and CDR2 are LGHNA and YNFKEQ. The CDR3 totals 15 residues.

V usage is TRBV7-2 and J usage is TRBJ1-2; possibly TRBD1 for D (5 bases). The ends were cut back, 5 bases at V and 8 bases at J, with 12 bases in the middle. The CDR3 runs 12 residues. CDR1 is SGHTA and CDR2 is FQGNSA in the germline V gene. CDR3 sequence (DNA): TGTGCCAGCAGCCCCTCAGGGCGGGGCTACACCTTC. Its translation: CASSPSGRGYTF.

The chain couples TRBV4-1 to TRBJ2-2; D unclear. Trimming removed 0 bases at V and 8 bases at J, with 16 bases between. The CDR3 has 16 residues. The germline V gene has CDR1 MGHRA and CDR2 YSYEKL. This CDR3 reads CASSQDPQAMGGELFF. Written as DNA, the CDR3 is TGCGCCAGCAGCCAAGATCCCCAGGCTATGGGTGGGGAGCTGTTTTTT.

The V and J genes are TRBV4-1 and TRBJ2-1; perhaps TRBD1 as D (6 bases). Between the trimmed V and J ends, which lost 6 bases and 4 bases, there was a span of 19 bases. There are 16 residues in the CDR3. The germline V gene encodes CDR1 MGHRA and CDR2 YSYEKL. CDR3 DNA sequence: TGCGCCAGCAGTCAGACAGGCGCCTCTAGTTACAATGAGCAGTTCTTC. It encodes CASSQTGASSYNEQFF.

The chain uses TRBV7-3 and TRBJ1-1, with D uncertain. Trimming stripped 5 bases from V and 6 bases from J, with 16 bases between. CDR3 length: 14 amino acids. Germline V gene sequence: CDR1 SGHTA, CDR2 FQGTGA. CDR3 region: CASSLRAFEPEAFF. The CDR3 nucleotides are TGTGCCAGCAGCCTAAGGGCATTCGAGCCTGAAGCTTTCTTT.

The V call is TRBV6-1, the J call TRBJ2-4; D remains ambiguous. Per the germline V gene, CDR1 is MNHNS and CDR2 is SASEGT. The CDR3 has 16 amino acids. Trimming pared 0 bases from V and 5 bases from J, leaving 14 bases between. Here the CDR3 reads CASSEAWVYAENIQYF. CDR3 nucleotides: TGTGCCAGCAGTGAAGCGTGGGTGTATGCGGAAAACATTCAGTACTTC.

This clone was seen at least ten times. The V gene is TRBV5-1, the J gene TRBJ1-1; D is perhaps TRBD1 (6 bases). V lost 4 bases and J lost 0, with 19 bases in between. The CDR3 covers 17 residues. Germline V lookup: CDR1 SGHRS, CDR2 YFSETQ. CDR3 region: CASSRPLGGPMNTEAFF. The CDR3 DNA reads TGCGCCAGCAGCCGCCCTTTAGGGGGACCCATGAACACTGAAGCTTTCTTT.

The chain links TRBV28 to TRBJ2-1; D may be TRBD2 (5 bases). This CDR3 region has 16 residues. V gave up 4 bases and J gave up 0 bases, with 13 bases separating them. Germline V gene sequence: CDR1 MDHEN, CDR2 SYDVKM. Here the CDR3 reads CASSSPSGLSYNEQFF. In nucleotides, the CDR3 is TGTGCCAGCAGTTCCCCCAGCGGACTCTCCTACAATGAGCAGTTCTTC.

The chain carries TRBV5-4 and TRBJ2-7, with 12 bases aligning to TRBD1. CDR3 length: 15 residues. The V segment lost 3 bases and the J segment 7 bases; nucleotides outside the gene matches: 8. Germline values: CDR1 SGHNT, CDR2 YYREEE (reference sequence). The chain's CDR3 is CASSSPGQGAQEQYF. CDR3 nucleotides: TGTGCCAGCAGCTCCCCGGGACAGGGGGCGCAGGAGCAGTACTTC.

This chain uses TRBV3-1 (or the pseudogene TRBV3-2) with TRBJ1-1, with D unresolved. Germline assignment: CDR1 LGHDT and CDR2 YNNKEL (reference sequence). Trimming removed 5 bases from V and 0 bases from J, with 10 bases in between. The CDR3 is 14 residues long. In nucleotides, the CDR3 is TGTGCCAGCAGCTCGGCGAGGGTGAACACTGAAGCTTTCTTT. This codes for CASSSARVNTEAFF.

This chain joins TRBV3-1 (or the pseudogene TRBV3-2) and TRBJ1-3; D not resolved. Germline CDR1 is LGHDT and CDR2 is YNNKEL (reference sequence). This CDR3 is built from 11 residues. Trimming shortened V by 4 bases and J by 8 bases, and 6 bases separated the two germline ends. The CDR3 reads CASSRGDTIYF. The CDR3 bases are TGTGCCAGCAGCCGCGGAGACACCATATATTTT.

The chain carries TRBV14 and TRBJ2-5; tentative D call: TRBD2 (5 bases). The CDR3 sequence is 12 residues long. Looked up from germline, CDR1 is SGHDN and CDR2 is FVKESK. Trimming pared 1 base from V and 5 bases from J, leaving 5 bases between. The DNA for the CDR3 is TGTGCCAGCAGCCAAGGAGGGGAGACCCAGTACTTC. Its protein is CASSQGGETQYF.

CDR3 loop: CASSFALAGYTF. CDR3 in DNA: TGTGCCAGCAGCTTCGCTCTGGCTGGCTACACCTTC. The chain employs TRBV7-9 and TRBJ1-2; D ambiguous. With 3 bases removed from V and 7 bases from J, the gap between germline ends came to 9 bases. From germline, CDR1 is SEHNR and CDR2 FQNEAQ (reference sequence). The length of the CDR3 is 12 residues.

The chain combines TRBV7-6 with TRBJ2-6; no clear D. The germline V gene has CDR1 SGHVS and CDR2 FNYEAQ. The CDR3 has 17 amino acids. The V and J ends lost 0 bases and 2 bases respectively, with 11 bases between them. The CDR3 loop reads CASSLAPDAAGANVLTF. CDR3 DNA: TGTGCCAGCAGCTTAGCGCCAGATGCGGCTGGGGCCAACGTCCTGACTTTC.

This chain uses TRBV6-5 with TRBJ1-3; D gene ambiguous. V shed 0 bases and J shed 4 bases, with 7 bases lying between them. Germline V lookup: CDR1 MNHEY, CDR2 SVGAGI. The length of the CDR3 is 14 residues. DNA of the CDR3: TGTGCCAGCAGTTACTCGGCCCAGGGAAACACCATATATTTT. Protein sequence: CASSYSAQGNTIYF.

The rearrangement uses TRBV11-3 and TRBJ2-1; possibly TRBD1 for D (5 bases). Trimming took 4 bases from V and 5 from J, leaving 15 bases between them. The germline gives CDR1 SGHNT, CDR2 YENEEA. The CDR3 spans 15 residues. The CDR3 loop reads CASSSQGLPDNEQFF. The CDR3 bases are TGTGCCAGCAGCTCCCAGGGTCTCCCCGACAATGAGCAGTTCTTC. The full variable domain, rest sourced from reference TRBV11-3 and TRBJ2-1, is EAGVVQSPRYKIIEKKQPVAFWCNPISGHNTLYWYLQNLGQGPELLIRYENEEAVDDSQLPKDRFSAERLKGVDSTLKIQPAELGDSAVYLCASSSQGLPDNEQFFGPGTRLTVL.

This clone occurred a few times. The chain has TRBV11-2 and TRBJ2-5, with D perhaps TRBD1 (6 bases). The CDR3 is 16 amino acids. Deletions cut 0 bases from V and 5 bases from J, with 16 bases between. Germline V CDR1 and CDR2: SGHAT, FQNNGV. DNA for the CDR3: TGTGCCAGCAGCTTAGACGTCCCCCATAGGGGGGAGACCCAGTACTTC. It encodes CASSLDVPHRGETQYF. Full variable domain (outside the CDR3, taken from reference TRBV11-2 and TRBJ2-5): EAGVAQSPRYKIIEKRQSVAFWCNPISGHATLYWYQQILGQGPKLLIQFQNNGVVDDSQLPKDRFSAERLKGVDSTLKIQPAKLEDSAVYLCASSLDVPHRGETQYFGPGTRLLVL.

V usage is TRBV21-1 and J usage is TRBJ2-7; TRBD1 is the table's D call and was not checked against the DNA. TRBV21-1 is flagged as a pseudogene. This CDR3 is built from 13 residues. In DNA form, the CDR3 reads TGTGCCAGCAGTCGACAGAAGTACTACGAGCAGTACTTC. It is translated as CASSRQKYYEQYF.

The V call is TRBV6-4, the J call TRBJ2-3; 8 bases align to TRBD2. The J segment lost 0 bases and the V segment lost 6 bases, leaving 8 bases of the junction unmatched. This CDR3 comprises 16 residues. CDR1 MRHNA and CDR2 SNTAGT come from the germline V gene. The DNA for the CDR3 is TGTGCCAGCAGCCATCTAGCGGGCCCTAGCACAGATACGCAGTATTTT. Protein sequence: CASSHLAGPSTDTQYF.

The chain employs TRBV20-1 and TRBJ2-1; TRBD2 matches at 8 bases. V lost 3 bases, J lost 8 bases, and 9 bases stayed unmatched. CDR3 length: 14 residues. Germline CDR1 DFQATT, CDR2 SNEGSKA (reference sequence). The CDR3 coding sequence is TGCAGTGCTAGTCCTAGCGGGTTACTCTATGAGCAGTTCTTC. This encodes CSASPSGLLYEQFF.

This sequence joins TRBV7-9 and TRBJ1-2; 7 bases align to TRBD1. This CDR3 is built from 14 residues. The germline gives CDR1 SEHNR, CDR2 FQNEAQ (reference sequence). V lost 1 base and J lost 4; bases outside the gene matches: 3. CDR3 loop: CASSLGQGVYGYTF. CDR3 bases: TGTGCCAGCAGCTTAGGACAGGGAGTCTATGGCTACACCTTC.

This clone has just a few counts. The identical CDR3 is also encoded by other nucleotide sequences in the sample. This chain connects TRBV14 to TRBJ1-2; tentatively, D is TRBD1 (5 bases). V was trimmed by 2 bases and J by 4 bases, leaving 11 bases between them. Germline-derived CDR1 and CDR2 are SGHDN and FVKESK. The CDR3 is 14 residues long. DNA for the CDR3: TGTGCCAGCAGCCAACTCGACAGCCGCTATGGCTACACCTTC. This codes for CASSQLDSRYGYTF.

In the case of this clone: This same CDR3 is encoded by further DNA sequences in the sample. V gene TRBV6-5 combines with J gene TRBJ2-1; 11 positions agree with TRBD2. V lost 5 bases, J lost 3 bases, and 3 bases stayed unmatched. The CDR3 contains 15 residues. Looked up from germline, CDR1 is MNHEY and CDR2 is SVGAGI. CDR3 coding DNA: TGTGCCAGCAGTCTAACTAGCGGGAGCTACAATGAGCAGTTCTTC. This gives the protein CASSLTSGSYNEQFF.